One sample yielded the 16 T cell receptor beta chains listed below, sequenced in a study of cytomegalovirus exposure and HLA in healthy donors. In the PCR, 60 Vbeta and 13 Jbeta primers were used. Sequenced by immunoSEQ multiplex PCR; TCRdb stores in-frame clones only, minus some. The sample contains about 210,000 clones, approximately 82% of which appear only once. The sample was PBMCs. Source of these receptors: a woman aged 45-59 years in good health and CMV-seropositive.

This chain joins TRBV27 and TRBJ2-7, with 12 nucleotides matching TRBD1. Germline V gene sequence: CDR1 MNHEY, CDR2 SMNVEV (reference sequence). Trimming removed 4 bases from V and 4 bases from J; junction bases left unmatched: 8. This CDR3 has 16 amino acids. The CDR3 coding sequence is TGTGCCAGCAGTTACTCGCCGGGACAGGGGGCTTACGAGCAGTACTTC. This sequence encodes CASSYSPGQGAYEQYF.

This clone was detected only a few times. The genes are TRBV5-6 and TRBJ1-4; D is possibly TRBD1 (6 bases). The germline gives CDR1 SGHDT, CDR2 YYEEEE. Trimming removed 0 bases at V and 8 bases at J, with 11 bases between. This CDR3 contains 14 residues. In nucleotides, the CDR3 is TGTGCCAGCAGCTTGGAGGGGGTGAGGGAAAAACTGTTTTTT. This encodes CASSLEGVREKLFF.

This chain links TRBV7-9 with TRBJ2-2; no firm D call. There are 13 residues in the CDR3. The V end lost 4 bases, the J end lost 7 bases, and 10 bases lay between the germline ends. The germline gives CDR1 SEHNR, CDR2 FQNEAQ (reference sequence). For the CDR3, the DNA is TGTGCCAGCAGCTCCTCCGGGTACGGGGAGCTGTTTTTT. Translated: CASSSSGYGELFF.

The J gene is TRBJ1-2, the V gene TRBV27, with TRBD1 identical over 7 bases. CDR3 length: 15 residues. Unmatched junction bases numbered 2, after V lost 0 bases and J lost 1 base. Looked up from germline, CDR1 is MNHEY and CDR2 is SMNVEV (reference sequence). CDR3 DNA: TGTGCCAGCAGTTTATCGACAGGGAATAACTATGGCTACACCTTC. This gives the protein CASSLSTGNNYGYTF.

The chain is built from TRBV7-9 and TRBJ1-4; D possibly corresponds to TRBD1 (6 bases). The germline gives CDR1 SEHNR, CDR2 FQNEAQ (reference sequence). The ends were cut back, 2 bases at V and 5 bases at J, with 18 bases in the middle. The CDR3 has 17 amino acids. Here the CDR3 reads CASSLPAMGALNEKLFF. The CDR3 DNA reads as TGTGCCAGCAGCTTACCCGCGATGGGGGCCTTAAATGAAAAACTGTTTTTT.

The chain joins TRBV29-1 to TRBJ1-1, with unresolved D. Germline V gene lookup returns CDR1 SQVTM and CDR2 ANQGSEA. V was shortened by 7 bases and J by 4 bases, with 16 bases between the two germline ends. The CDR3 spans 13 residues. For the CDR3, the DNA is TGCAGCGGCCGGGGAGGAGGAGGCACTGAAGCTTTCTTT. Translation: CSGRGGGGTEAFF.

The chain has TRBV5-1 and TRBJ2-3, with a possible D match to TRBD2 (5 bases). Trimming stripped 4 bases from V and 0 bases from J, with 9 bases between. The V gene's germline CDR1 is SGHRS and CDR2 YFSETQ. This CDR3 comprises 14 residues. CDR3 region: CASSQRTSTDTQYF. The DNA of the CDR3 is TGCGCCAGCAGCCAAAGGACTAGCACAGATACGCAGTATTTT.

This clone was seen a handful of times. This rearrangement joins TRBV6-1 to TRBJ1-4, with 7 bases aligning to TRBD1. J was trimmed by 8 bases and V by 6 bases; bases with no gene match: 9. Looked up from germline, CDR1 is MNHNS and CDR2 is SASEGT. The CDR3 covers 14 residues. CDR3 loop: CASSRTGDKEKLFF. In DNA, the CDR3 is TGTGCCAGCAGCCGAACAGGGGATAAAGAAAAACTGTTTTTT.

The chain carries TRBV7-9 and TRBJ1-4; TRBD1 is a possible D gene (6 bases). CDR1 and CDR2 from the germline V gene are SEHNR and FQNEAQ (reference sequence). The length of the CDR3 is 13 residues. The CDR3 loop is CATGQSRNEKLFF. CDR3 in DNA: TGTGCTACCGGACAGAGTAGAAATGAAAAACTGTTTTTT.

The chain is built from TRBV14 and TRBJ1-3; D not certain. CDR1 is SGHDN and CDR2 is FVKESK in the germline V gene. This CDR3 contains 14 residues. With 0 bases removed from V and 4 bases from J, the gap between germline ends came to 7 bases. The CDR3 region is CASSQETRGNTIYF. CDR3 sequence (DNA): TGTGCCAGCAGCCAAGAGACACGGGGAAACACCATATATTTT.

The V call is TRBV5-1, the J call TRBJ2-3; D is perhaps TRBD1 (6 bases). The CDR3 length is 14 residues. Germline V lookup: CDR1 SGHRS, CDR2 YFSETQ. Trimming pared 3 bases from V and 3 bases from J, leaving 11 bases between. CDR3 protein: CASSWRTETDTQYF. CDR3 nucleotides: TGCGCCAGCAGCTGGCGGACAGAAACAGATACGCAGTATTTT.

This chain joins TRBV7-6 and TRBJ2-2; TRBD2 agrees at 7 bases. Germline loops: CDR1 SGHVS, CDR2 FNYEAQ. With V trimmed by 0 bases and J by 4 bases, 8 bases remained unmatched. There are 17 residues in the CDR3. The CDR3 DNA reads as TGTGCCAGCAGCTTAGCGGTCGGCGGGGGAGCCACCGGGGAGCTGTTTTTT. Protein: CASSLAVGGGATGELFF.

The chain employs TRBV6-1 and TRBJ2-2; weak D call: TRBD1 (6 bases). CDR3 length: 14 amino acids. Germline CDR1 reads MNHNS; CDR2 reads SASEGT. Trimming left V 6 bases short and J 2 bases short, with 10 bases between. The CDR3, as DNA: TGTGCCAGCAGCTGGGGGCTTAACACCGGGGAGCTGTTTTTT. Residues: CASSWGLNTGELFF.

The rearrangement joins TRBV6-5 to TRBJ1-1; D remains unclear. CDR1 is MNHEY and CDR2 is SVGAGI in the germline V gene. Trimming removed 9 bases at V and 9 bases at J, with 14 bases between. This CDR3 region has 11 residues. The CDR3 bases are TGTGCCAGTGGATTAGACTATCAAGCTTTCTTT. Protein sequence: CASGLDYQAFF.

As DNA, the CDR3 is TGTGCCAGCAGCCATGGGACAGCAACTGAAGCTTTCTTT. Its translation is CASSHGTATEAFF. V and J are TRBV7-3 and TRBJ1-1, with 7 nucleotides matching TRBD1. Germline V gene lookup returns CDR1 SGHTA and CDR2 FQGTGA. V was clipped by 5 bases and J by 5 bases; unmatched bases: 5. This CDR3 is 13 amino acids long.

The CDR3 region has the DNA TGTGCCAGCTCACCCCAACAGGGCAGGGGATCTCATGGCTACACCTTC. Its protein product is CASSPQQGRGSHGYTF. The rearrangement uses TRBV18 and TRBJ1-2; D perhaps matches TRBD1 (6 bases). The length of the CDR3 is 16 residues. V was shortened by 3 bases and J by 6 bases, with 20 bases between the two germline ends. CDR1 is KGHSH, CDR2 LQKENI, per germline.